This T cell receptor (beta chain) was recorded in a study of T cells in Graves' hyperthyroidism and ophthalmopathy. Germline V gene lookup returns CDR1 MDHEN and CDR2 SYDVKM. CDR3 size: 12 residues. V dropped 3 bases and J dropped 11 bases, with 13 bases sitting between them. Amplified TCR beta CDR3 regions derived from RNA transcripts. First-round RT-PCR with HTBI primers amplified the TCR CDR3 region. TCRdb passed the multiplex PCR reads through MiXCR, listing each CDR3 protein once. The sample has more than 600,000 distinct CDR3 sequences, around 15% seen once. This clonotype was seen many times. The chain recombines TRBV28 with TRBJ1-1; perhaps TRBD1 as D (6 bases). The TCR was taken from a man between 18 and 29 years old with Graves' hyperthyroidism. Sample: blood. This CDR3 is CASSLVGGLAFF. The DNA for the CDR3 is TGTGCCAGCAGTTTGGTAGGGGGACTGGCTTTCTTT.